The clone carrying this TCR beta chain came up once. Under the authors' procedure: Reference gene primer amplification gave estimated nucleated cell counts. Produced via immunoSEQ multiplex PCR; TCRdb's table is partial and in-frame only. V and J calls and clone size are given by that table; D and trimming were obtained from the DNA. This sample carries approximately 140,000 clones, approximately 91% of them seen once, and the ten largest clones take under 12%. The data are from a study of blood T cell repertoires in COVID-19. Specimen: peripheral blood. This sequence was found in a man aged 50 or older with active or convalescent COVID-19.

The CDR3 here is CASSGGGGNTEAFF. The CDR3 DNA sequence: TGTGCCAGCAGCGGGGGGGGCGGCAACACTGAAGCTTTCTTT. The chain has TRBV3-1 (or the pseudogene TRBV3-2) and TRBJ1-1, with D possibly TRBD1 on 6 matching bases. Germline values: CDR1 LGHDT, CDR2 YNNKEL (reference sequence). The ends were cut back, 5 bases at V and 2 bases at J, with 12 bases in the middle. The CDR3 contains 14 residues.